Sequencing of this TCR beta chain was carried out in a study of vaccination effects on CD4 cells after COVID-19. Peptide-pool stimulation followed by sequencing identified expanded antigen-specific CD4+ clonotypes in the ViraFEST assay. Investigators separated out CD4+ T cells once more than nine days of culture had passed. Either the BNT162b2 or mRNA-1273 vaccine was given to participants in two doses. As concerns this clone: No antigen is known for it.

Clones were read by immunoSEQ multiplex PCR, and TCRdb kept only the in-frame ones, dropping some. The data contain approximately 78,000 clones, approximately 82% of them seen just once; the ten biggest clones take up 1.2%. The receptor was isolated from a human donor who received a COVID-19 vaccine. This specimen consisted of CD4+ T cells from PBMCs cultured with HCoV-229E spike peptides, obtained after COVID-19 vaccination.

The CDR3 sequence is CASSSGGVADTQYF. The DNA of the CDR3 is TGTGCCAGCAGCTCCGGGGGGGTCGCAGATACGCAGTATTTT. The chain is built from TRBV9 and TRBJ2-3; TRBD2 aligns across 8 bases. The V gene's germline CDR1 is SGDLS and CDR2 YYNGEE. The CDR3 has 14 amino acids. V shed 4 bases and J 4 bases; nucleotides not matched to a gene: 5.